The rows below give T cell receptor beta chains drawn from one sample of a study of shared clonotypes between healthy human individuals. Generated by immunoSEQ multiplex PCR, the TCRdb table keeps only in-frame clones and is missing some. The sample carries 730,000 or so clones, about two thirds recorded once. Input material: memory CD4+ T cells sorted from blood. Source of these receptors: a woman aged 25 to 39 in good health. CDR3s leave out the opening cysteine and the closing phenylalanine or tryptophan.

TRBJ1-5	TRBV6-1	ASSEEGTRQVGGNQPQH
TRBJ2-7	TRBV5-5	ASSTQGTPLEQY
TRBJ1-5	TRBV27	ASRVALGNQPQH
TRBJ2-5	TRBV2	ASSGLLTEKETQY
TRBJ2-7	TRBV4-2	ASSHQQGTRYEQY
TRBJ1-1	TRBV18	ASSPGLNTEAF
TRBJ2-7	TRBV2	ASSTRDTTYEQY
TRBJ2-2	TRBV5-1	ASSLGAGTTGELF
TRBJ1-6	TRBV19	ASSIQGRPFDSPLH
TRBJ1-1	TRBV7-9	ASSSRGSSTEAF
TRBJ2-5	TRBV30	AWSQLASQETQY
TRBJ2-7	TRBV18	ASSPERRIAYEQY
TRBJ2-5	TRBV30	AWSGTVQETQY
TRBJ1-2	TRBV5-5	ASSVGTSREGYT
TRBJ2-7	TRBV19	ASSITPGLAGDTHEQY
TRBJ1-5	TRBV6-4	ASSETGIQGQPQH
TRBJ2-7	TRBV10-3	AISEEGWDEQY